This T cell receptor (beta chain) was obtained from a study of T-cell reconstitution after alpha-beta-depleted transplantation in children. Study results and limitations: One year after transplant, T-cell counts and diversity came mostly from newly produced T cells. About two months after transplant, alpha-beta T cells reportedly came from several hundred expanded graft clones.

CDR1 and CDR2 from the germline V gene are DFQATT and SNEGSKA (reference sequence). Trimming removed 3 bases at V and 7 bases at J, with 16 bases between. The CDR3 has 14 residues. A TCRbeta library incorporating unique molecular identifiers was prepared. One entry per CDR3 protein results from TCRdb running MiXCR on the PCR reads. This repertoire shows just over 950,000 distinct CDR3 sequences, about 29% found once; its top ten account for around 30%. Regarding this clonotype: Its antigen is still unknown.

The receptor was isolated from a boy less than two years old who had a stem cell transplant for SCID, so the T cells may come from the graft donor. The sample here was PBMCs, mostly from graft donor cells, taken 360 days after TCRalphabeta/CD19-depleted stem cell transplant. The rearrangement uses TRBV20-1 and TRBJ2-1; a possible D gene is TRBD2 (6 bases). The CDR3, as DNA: TGCAGTGCTAGGGCGGGGTTCGTCGTGAATGAGCAGTTCTTC. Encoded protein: CSARAGFVVNEQFF.